Sequencing of this T cell receptor beta chain was carried out in a study of T cells in Graves' hyperthyroidism and ophthalmopathy. Across the study: Peripheral blood draws took place at initial diagnosis, ahead of any treatment.

Amplified TCR beta CDR3 regions came from RNA transcripts. TCR CDR3 underwent first-round RT-PCR with the HTBI primer set. TCRdb re-analysed the multiplex PCR reads in MiXCR, keeping a single row per CDR3 protein. The sample has roughly 280,000 distinct CDR3 sequences; 15% to 20% are singletons. Remarks on this clonotype: Relative to the germline gene, one junction end is altered; a read error may explain this.

CDR3 length equals 19 residues. Germline lookup yields CDR1 ENHRY and CDR2 SYGVKD. The PBMCs had their origin in less than 13 ml of fresh peripheral blood. The source material was blood. The chain carries TRBV10-3 and TRBJ2-2, with D perhaps matching TRBD2 (5 bases). The receptor comes from a woman in her sixties with Graves' ophthalmopathy. CDR3: CVISQPTGLKGSSSGELFF. In nucleotides, the CDR3 is TGTGTCATCAGTCAACCTACCGGACTGAAAGGTTCAAGTTCCGGGGAGCTGTTTTTT.